This entry is about one T cell receptor (beta chain). The data are from a study of blood T cell repertoires in COVID-19. About the study: Samples of COVID-19 (acute and convalescent) were obtained from the United States, Italy and Spain. T cells, B-cell-depleted T cells, or PBMCs supplied cDNA or gDNA.

The germline V gene has CDR1 MDHEN and CDR2 SYDVKM. V was trimmed by 2 bases and J by 1 base, leaving 8 bases between them. There are 15 residues in the CDR3. Each participant's cohort was designated according to participant-reported clinical history. The recovered donors of Cohort 3 showed two negative PCRs, clearance, or symptom resolution. The data were produced by immunoSEQ multiplex PCR, yet TCRdb's version contains in-frame clones alone and is incomplete. Of about 170,000 clones in the sample, around four fifths are singletons; the top ten hold 4.4%. The rearrangement joins TRBV28 to TRBJ2-2; D is undetermined. The TCR was taken from a woman aged 50 to 60 who had recovered from COVID-19. The specimen sequenced was PBMCs or T cells enriched from blood (not recorded which). Here the CDR3 DNA reads TGTGCCAGCAGTTTAAGTACAAGGAACACCGGGGAGCTGTTTTTT. This translates into CASSLSTRNTGELFF. Combining the CDR3 with reference TRBV28 and TRBJ2-2 gives the whole variable domain DVKVTQSSRYLVKRTGEKVFLECVQDMDHENMFWYRQDPGLGLRLIYFSYDVKMKEKGDIPEGYSVSREKKERFSLILESASTNQTSMYLCASSLSTRNTGELFFGEGSRLTVL.